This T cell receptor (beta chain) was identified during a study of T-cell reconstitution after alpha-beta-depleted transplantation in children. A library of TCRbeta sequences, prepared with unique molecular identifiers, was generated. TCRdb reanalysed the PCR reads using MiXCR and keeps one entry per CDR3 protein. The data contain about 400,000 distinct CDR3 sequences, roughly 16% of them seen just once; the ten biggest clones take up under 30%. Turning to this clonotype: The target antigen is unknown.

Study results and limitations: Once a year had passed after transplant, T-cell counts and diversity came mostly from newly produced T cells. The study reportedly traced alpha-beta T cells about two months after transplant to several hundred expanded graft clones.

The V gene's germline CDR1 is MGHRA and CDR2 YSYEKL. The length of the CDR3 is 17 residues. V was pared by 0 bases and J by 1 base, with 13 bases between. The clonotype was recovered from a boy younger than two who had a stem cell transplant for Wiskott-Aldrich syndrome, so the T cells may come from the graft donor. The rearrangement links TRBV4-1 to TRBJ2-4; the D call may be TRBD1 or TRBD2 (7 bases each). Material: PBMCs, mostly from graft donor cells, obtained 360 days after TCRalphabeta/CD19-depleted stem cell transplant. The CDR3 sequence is CASSQDLQGGAKNIQYF. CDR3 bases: TGCGCCAGCAGCCAAGATTTGCAGGGGGGGGCCAAAAACATTCAGTACTTC.